The 15 T cell receptor beta chains below were found in one sample sequenced in a study of cytomegalovirus exposure and HLA in healthy donors. 13 Jbeta primers and 60 Vbeta primers were used for the PCR. Clones were sequenced by immunoSEQ multiplex PCR, and TCRdb holds only the in-frame ones, with some missing. This table holds about 100,000 clones, approximately 80% found once. Material for sequencing was PBMCs. The receptor source for this set is a woman aged 70-85 years in good health and CMV-seropositive.

J is TRBJ2-1 and V is TRBV18; TRBD2 matches 13 bases. The CDR3 has 16 residues. Trimming removed 3 bases from V and 9 bases from J; junction bases left unmatched: 8. The germline V gene has CDR1 KGHSH and CDR2 LQKENI. The CDR3 loop is CASSPSGLAGVGEQFF. DNA for the CDR3: TGTGCCAGCTCACCTTCCGGACTAGCGGGAGTGGGTGAGCAGTTCTTC.

The genes are TRBV19 and TRBJ2-1, with TRBD2 identical over 8 bases. Germline CDR1 reads LNHDA; CDR2 reads SQIVND (reference sequence). V was clipped by 5 bases and J by 0 bases; unmatched bases: 12. This CDR3 is 18 amino acids long. The CDR3 is CASSPSGHFPGSYNEQFF. CDR3 DNA: TGTGCCAGTAGTCCTAGCGGGCACTTCCCAGGCTCCTACAATGAGCAGTTCTTC.

This chain connects TRBV18 to TRBJ2-7, with D unresolved. This CDR3 comprises 14 residues. In germline, CDR1 is KGHSH, CDR2 LQKENI. V dropped 0 bases and J dropped 2 bases, with 8 bases sitting between them. The CDR3 region has the DNA TGTGCCAGCTCACCACCGGGCCTCCCCTACGAGCAGTACTTC. Residues: CASSPPGLPYEQYF.

The gene calls are TRBV4-1 and TRBJ1-2, with D hard to call. Germline V gene sequence: CDR1 MGHRA, CDR2 YSYEKL. Trimming stripped 1 base from V and 1 base from J, with 7 bases between. This CDR3 is 14 amino acids long. The CDR3: CASSQGDLNYGYTF. The CDR3 DNA follows: TGCGCCAGCAGCCAAGGCGATCTTAACTATGGCTACACCTTC.

The gene calls are TRBV6-1 and TRBJ2-5; 10 bases map to TRBD1. This CDR3 spans 14 amino acids. After removal of 7 bases from V and 7 bases from J, the junction contained 9 bases not matched to a gene. Looked up from germline, CDR1 is MNHNS and CDR2 is SASEGT. The CDR3 loop reads CASTRDRGRATQYF. CDR3 nucleotide sequence: TGTGCCAGCACACGGGACAGGGGAAGAGCGACCCAGTACTTC.

Of note for this clone: The same CDR3 arises from other DNA sequences in this sample as well. The chain joins TRBV15 to TRBJ2-7; 8 nucleotides align to TRBD1. Germline-derived CDR1 and CDR2 are LNHNV and YYDKDF (reference sequence). The V segment lost 1 base and the J segment 1 base; nucleotides outside the gene matches: 3. CDR3 size: 15 residues. CDR3 in amino acids: CATSRARTGSYEQYF. The DNA of the CDR3 is TGTGCCACCAGCAGAGCCAGGACAGGGTCCTACGAGCAGTACTTC.

The CDR3 region has the DNA TGTGCCAGCAGCTTGGAGGGTAGGGGGCATGGCTACACCTTC. The encoded protein is CASSLEGRGHGYTF. The V call is TRBV5-5, the J call TRBJ1-2; 7 nucleotides agree with TRBD1. The V gene end was trimmed by 0 bases and the J gene end by 6 bases; junction bases not matched to a gene: 5. The CDR3 covers 14 residues. Germline V gene sequence: CDR1 SGHKS, CDR2 YYEKEE (reference sequence).

The chain combines TRBV15 with TRBJ2-7; D is uncertain. The CDR3 contains 14 residues. CDR1 and CDR2 (germline): LNHNV, YYDKDF (reference sequence). Trimming took 1 base from V and 1 from J, leaving 8 bases between them. The CDR3 region is CATSRAIESYEQYF. DNA of the CDR3: TGTGCCACCAGCAGAGCCATAGAATCCTACGAGCAGTACTTC.

The genes are TRBV5-6 and TRBJ1-5; D may be TRBD1 (5 bases). Germline V gives CDR1 SGHDT, CDR2 YYEEEE. The CDR3 sequence is 14 residues long. V lost 2 bases and J 3 bases, leaving 9 bases between the germline ends. CDR3 residues: CASSLTGYNQPQHF. The CDR3, as DNA: TGTGCCAGCAGCTTAACAGGCTACAATCAGCCCCAGCATTTT.

The chain couples TRBV7-3 to TRBJ1-1; D gene ambiguous. The CDR3 length is 13 residues. Germline V gene data show CDR1 as SGHTA and CDR2 as FQGTGA. Trimming removed 2 bases from V and 5 bases from J, with 9 bases in between. The CDR3 loop reads CASSLEAETEAFF. In nucleotides, the CDR3 is TGTGCCAGCAGCTTAGAGGCCGAAACTGAAGCTTTCTTT.

The V gene is TRBV9, the J gene TRBJ1-1, with 7 bases lining up with TRBD1. Germline assignment: CDR1 SGDLS and CDR2 YYNGEE. This CDR3 is 18 amino acids long. Trimming cost V 3 bases and J 6 bases; bases outside gene matches: 20. CDR3 nucleotide sequence: TGTGCCAGCAGCGCGTCACAGGGGTCCCCCCGGGGAAGAGCTGAAGCTTTCTTT. Amino acid sequence: CASSASQGSPRGRAEAFF.

This chain uses TRBV29-1 with TRBJ1-4; D remains unclear. Germline-derived CDR1 and CDR2 are SQVTM and ANQGSEA. The CDR3 is 11 residues long. V was cut by 4 bases and J by 11 bases, with 11 bases left in between. CDR3 protein: CSVVSGIKLFF. The CDR3 DNA is TGCAGCGTTGTTAGCGGCATCAAACTGTTTTTT. Full variable domain (outside the CDR3, taken from reference TRBV29-1 and TRBJ1-4): SAVISQKPSRDICQRGTSLTIQCQVDSQVTMMFWYRQQPGQSLTLIATANQGSEATYESGFVIDKFPISRPNLTFSTLTVSNMSPEDSSIYLCSVVSGIKLFFGSGTQLSVL.

The table lists this clone with a count of one. The J gene is TRBJ2-1, the V gene TRBV16; 8 bases line up with TRBD1. Germline CDR1 reads KGHSY; CDR2 reads FQNENV. The CDR3 contains 15 residues. J was trimmed by 6 bases and V by 4 bases; bases with no gene match: 8. The CDR3: CASSLLPQGVNEQFF. CDR3 DNA sequence: TGTGCCAGCAGCCTCCTCCCACAGGGGGTCAATGAGCAGTTCTTC.

The J gene is TRBJ2-5, the V gene TRBV7-8; 7 bases match TRBD2. The J call may be wrong; the DNA end is better matched by TRBJ2-7. From germline, CDR1 is SGHVS and CDR2 FQNEAQ. The CDR3 is made up of 14 amino acids. The CDR3, as DNA: TGTGCCAGCAGCATGGGGAGGGAAAGGTACGAGCAGTACTTC. It translates to CASSMGRERYEQYF.

The chain carries TRBV5-1 and TRBJ2-2, with 16 bases fitting TRBD2. Trimming cost V 4 bases and J 6 bases; bases outside gene matches: 6. The CDR3 is 17 residues long. Germline CDR1 reads SGHRS; CDR2 reads YFSETQ. The CDR3 loop is CASSAGLAGGRPGELFF. The CDR3, as DNA: TGCGCCAGCAGCGCGGGACTAGCGGGAGGGCGCCCCGGGGAGCTGTTTTTT.